What follows describes a single TCR beta chain. Patients in Seattle were enrolled during active infection, then followed longitudinally. CDR1 is GTSNPN, CDR2 SVGIG, per germline (reference sequence). V lost 4 bases and J 9 bases, leaving 18 bases between the germline ends. The length of the CDR3 is 13 residues. The sample originates from a study of blood T cell repertoires in COVID-19. Turning to the study itself: The United States, Italy and Spain were the sources of the acute and convalescent COVID-19 samples. T cells, B-cell-depleted T cells, or PBMCs provided the cDNA or gDNA that served as material.

How the authors handled the data: Reference gene primer amplification gave nucleated cell count estimates. Produced via immunoSEQ multiplex PCR; TCRdb's table is partial and in-frame only. For V, J and clone size, that table is used; D and trimming come from the DNA. The sample lists 180,000 or so clones; approximately 80% were seen once. Material: peripheral blood. This receptor was taken from a woman between 40 and 50 years old with COVID-19, enrolled during active disease. The chain links TRBV30 to TRBJ1-2, with a possible D match to TRBD1 (6 bases). This chain's CDR3 is CAWNRDNLGSYTF. CDR3 sequence (DNA): TGTGCCTGGAACAGGGACAATTTGGGCAGCTACACCTTC.